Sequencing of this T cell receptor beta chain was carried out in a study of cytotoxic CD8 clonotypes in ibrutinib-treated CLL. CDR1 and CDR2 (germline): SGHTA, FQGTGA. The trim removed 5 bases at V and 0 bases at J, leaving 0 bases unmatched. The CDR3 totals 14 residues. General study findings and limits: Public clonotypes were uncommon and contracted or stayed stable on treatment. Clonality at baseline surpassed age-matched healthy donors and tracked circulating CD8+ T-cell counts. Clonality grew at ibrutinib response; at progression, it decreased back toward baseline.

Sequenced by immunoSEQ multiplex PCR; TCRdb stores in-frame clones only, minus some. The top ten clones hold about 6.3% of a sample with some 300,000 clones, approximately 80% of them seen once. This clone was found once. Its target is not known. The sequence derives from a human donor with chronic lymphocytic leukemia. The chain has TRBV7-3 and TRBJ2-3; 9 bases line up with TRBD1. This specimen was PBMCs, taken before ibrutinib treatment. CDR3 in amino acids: CASSDRGSTDTQYF. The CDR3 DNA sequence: TGTGCCAGCAGCGACAGGGGGAGCACAGATACGCAGTATTTT.